This T cell receptor beta chain emerged from a study of human T cells and chemical hapten exposure. General observations from the study: Having alopecia, donors may respond immunologically unlike healthy people. High-frequency TCRs, those above 1 in 1000, stayed the same after DPC sensitization.

Noted time point: pre-sensitization, week 0. Sample treatment: therapeutic diphenylcyclopropenone sensitization with weekly scalp DPC. The study extracted total RNA from unfractionated whole blood. On this clonotype: The antigen remains unidentified.

TCRdb redid the calling of the RACE reads with MiXCR, one entry per CDR3 protein. The table has more than 300,000 distinct CDR3 sequences, more than 4.5% seen once; the top ten hold 2.6%. Between the trimmed V and J ends, which lost 0 bases and 1 base, there was a span of 10 bases. Per germline, CDR1 SGHRS and CDR2 YFSETQ. The CDR3 extends over 15 amino acids. The V and J genes are TRBV5-1 and TRBJ1-2, with D unclear. The TCR was taken from a woman between 45 and 60 years old with alopecia areata. Some clones in this sample may be carry-over from other donors' samples. Sample: whole blood, taken in connection with sensitization to the hapten diphenylcyclopropenone (DPC). CDR3 DNA: TGCGCCAGCAGCTTGGCCGCGGCTGGTAACTATGGCTACACCTTC. Protein product: CASSLAAAGNYGYTF.